This TCR beta chain was obtained from a study of T cells after yellow fever vaccination (dated by TCRdb to the late 2010s). With regard to the full study: The SMART-Seq v4 Ultra Low Input RNA kit was used to prepare libraries from fractions with low cell numbers. Blood was drawn at multiple timepoints before and after primary and secondary immunization, with bulk PBMC replicates and cell subsets isolated. Two healthy male donors, one aged 18 to 30 and one aged 30 to 40 years, were included in the cohort. To follow T-cell clones before and after both primary and booster YFV17D yellow fever vaccination, bulk TCR alpha and beta repertoires underwent longitudinal sequencing. The investigation overall reported the following: Most clones expanded after primary vaccination (around 96% of CD4 and roughly 90% of CD8) were re-detected after the booster, suggesting that broad memory maintenance occurred. Computational filtering was needed because FACS-sorted repertoires could contain abundant contaminating clonotypes from the bulk population. The study included only a couple of donors, which limits how far the findings can be generalized. The secondary T-cell response was found to be weaker but faster than the primary response, with a peak reached on day 5 rather than on day 15. A small fraction of clonotypes showed up in both the CD4 and CD8 compartments, probably as a result of convergent recombination.

Synthesis of TCR cDNA relied on 5'RACE template switching, a step that introduced a universal primer site along with unique molecular identifiers. Priming for cDNA synthesis came from both the TCR alpha and TCR beta constant segments. Library amplification used two PCR steps, and the second PCR step added sample barcodes and sequencing adapters. Sequencing of the libraries was done on either Illumina HiSeq 2500 (2x100 bp) or NovaSeq (2x150 bp). The authors processed their data as follows. Demultiplexing of reads and collapsing into UMI consensus sequences were performed with MIGEC, and V(D)J alignment was carried out with MiXCR. Vaccine-responding clonotypes were defined with edgeR using replicate PBMC samples, requiring FDR below 0.01 and a log2 fold change above 5 up to day 15. Bulk clonotypes were assigned CD4 or CD8 identity according to which sequenced CD4 or CD8 repertoire held them at higher abundance. TCRdb trimmed public reads at Q25 via fastp, called clones via MiXCR and kept in-frame beta chains. Under each unique CDR3 protein, matching rows form one entry showing the most common genes and DNA. These V and J calls are TCRdb output, not the study's own analysis. For this sample the table gives hundreds of thousands of distinct CDR3 sequences, of which around 6.4% were detected only once. Of the sample, 15% falls within the top ten clones.

The label giving this sample's treatment or condition can be read as: live attenuated yellow fever vaccine strain. At each blood-draw timepoint, two biological replicates of bulk PBMCs were collected. PBMCs were isolated from peripheral blood using a standard Ficoll-Paque protocol. TriZol was used to extract RNA from bulk PBMCs, CD4 and CD8 fractions, and dextramer-positive and dextramer-negative fractions. On this clonotype: What this receptor recognizes is not known. Base qualities are not provided; no much larger clone lies one nucleotide away.

The germline V and J ends show losses of 7 bases and 2 bases respectively, and no gene match explains 7 bases of the junction. The CDR3 goes from the cysteine to the phenylalanine over 14 residues. The only DNA kept is the CDR3, 42 bases in frame from the first base. The germline V gene sets CDR1 to MDHEN and CDR2 to SYDVKM. Recombination joined TRBV28 with TRBJ2-7, and 8 junctional nucleotides match TRBD1. The clonotype originates from a man in his thirties or forties who received the YFV17D yellow fever vaccine. This specimen was PBMCs, taken 5 days after the yellow fever booster vaccination. CDR3 sequence: CASTSGQGTYEQYF. Read as DNA, the sequence is TGTGCCAGCACTTCCGGACAGGGTACCTACGAGCAGTACTTC.